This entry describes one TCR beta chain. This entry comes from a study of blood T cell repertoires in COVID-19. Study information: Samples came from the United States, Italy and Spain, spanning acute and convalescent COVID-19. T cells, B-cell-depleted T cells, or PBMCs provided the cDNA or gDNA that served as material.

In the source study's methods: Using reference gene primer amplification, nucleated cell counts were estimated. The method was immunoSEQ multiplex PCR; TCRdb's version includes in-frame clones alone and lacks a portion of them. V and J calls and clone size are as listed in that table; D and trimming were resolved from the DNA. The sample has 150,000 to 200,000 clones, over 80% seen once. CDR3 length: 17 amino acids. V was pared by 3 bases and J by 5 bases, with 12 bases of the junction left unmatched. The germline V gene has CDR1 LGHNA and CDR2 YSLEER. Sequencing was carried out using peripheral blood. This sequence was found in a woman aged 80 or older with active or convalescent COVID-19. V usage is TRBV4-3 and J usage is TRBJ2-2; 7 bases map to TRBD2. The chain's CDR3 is CASSHGGSYSGTGELFF. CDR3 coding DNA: TGCGCCAGCAGCCACGGGGGGTCGTATTCGGGAACCGGGGAGCTGTTTTTT.